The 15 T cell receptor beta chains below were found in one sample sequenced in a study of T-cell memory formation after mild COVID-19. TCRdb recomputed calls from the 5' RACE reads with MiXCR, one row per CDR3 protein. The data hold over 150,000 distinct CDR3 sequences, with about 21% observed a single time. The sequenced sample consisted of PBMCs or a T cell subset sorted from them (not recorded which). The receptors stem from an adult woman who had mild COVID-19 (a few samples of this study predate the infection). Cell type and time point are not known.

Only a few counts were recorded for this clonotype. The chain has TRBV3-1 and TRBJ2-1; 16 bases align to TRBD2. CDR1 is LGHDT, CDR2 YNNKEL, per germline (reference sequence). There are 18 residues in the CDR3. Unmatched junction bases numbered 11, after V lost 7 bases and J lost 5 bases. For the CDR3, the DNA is TGTGCCAGCACCCCCGGGACTAGCGGGAGGGCAATCAACAATGAGCAGTTCTTC. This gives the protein CASTPGTSGRAINNEQFF.

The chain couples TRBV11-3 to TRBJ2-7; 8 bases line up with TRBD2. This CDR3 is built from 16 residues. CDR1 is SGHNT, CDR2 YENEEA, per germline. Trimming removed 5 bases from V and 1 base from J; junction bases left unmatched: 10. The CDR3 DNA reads TGTGCCAGCAGCGAATCTCCGGGACTAGGGTCCTACGAGCAGTACTTC. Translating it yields CASSESPGLGSYEQYF.

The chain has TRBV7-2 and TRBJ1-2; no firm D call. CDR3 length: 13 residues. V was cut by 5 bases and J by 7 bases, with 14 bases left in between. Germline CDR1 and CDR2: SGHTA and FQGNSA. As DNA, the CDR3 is TGTGCCAGCAGCCGGACGGTGGATCGTGGCTACACCTTC. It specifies CASSRTVDRGYTF.

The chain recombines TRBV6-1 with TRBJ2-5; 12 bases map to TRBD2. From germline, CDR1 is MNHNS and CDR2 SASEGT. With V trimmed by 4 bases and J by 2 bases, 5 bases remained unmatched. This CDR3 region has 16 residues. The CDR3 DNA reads TGTGCCAGCAGTGCGGCTAGCGGGGGGGGTCAAGAGACCCAGTACTTC. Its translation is CASSAASGGGQETQYF.

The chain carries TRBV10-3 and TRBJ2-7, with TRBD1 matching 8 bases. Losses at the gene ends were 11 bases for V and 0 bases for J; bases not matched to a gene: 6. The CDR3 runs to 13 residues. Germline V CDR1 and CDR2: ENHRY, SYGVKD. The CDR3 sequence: CAVLGQGSYEQYF. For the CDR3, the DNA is TGTGCCGTGCTCGGACAGGGCTCCTACGAGCAGTACTTC.

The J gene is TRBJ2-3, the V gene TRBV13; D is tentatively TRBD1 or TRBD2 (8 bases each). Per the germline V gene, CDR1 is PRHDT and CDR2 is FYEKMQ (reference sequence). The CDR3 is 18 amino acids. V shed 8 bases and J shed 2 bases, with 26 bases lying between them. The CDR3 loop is CASPAGGLAGRDTDTQYF. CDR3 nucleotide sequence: TGTGCCAGCCCCGCAGGGGGCTTAGCGGGGCGGGACACAGATACGCAGTATTTT.

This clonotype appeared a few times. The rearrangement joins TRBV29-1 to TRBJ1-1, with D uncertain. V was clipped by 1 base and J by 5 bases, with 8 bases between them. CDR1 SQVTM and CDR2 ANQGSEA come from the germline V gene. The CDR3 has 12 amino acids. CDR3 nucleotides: TGCAGCGTTGAAGGGAATCTAACTGAAGCTTTCTTT. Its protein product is CSVEGNLTEAFF.

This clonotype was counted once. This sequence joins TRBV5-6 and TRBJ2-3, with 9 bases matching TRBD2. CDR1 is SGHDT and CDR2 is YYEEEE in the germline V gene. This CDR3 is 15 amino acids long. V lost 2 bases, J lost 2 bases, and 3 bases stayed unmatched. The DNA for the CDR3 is TGTGCCAGCAGCTTCGGGACTAGCTCCACAGATACGCAGTATTTT. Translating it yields CASSFGTSSTDTQYF.

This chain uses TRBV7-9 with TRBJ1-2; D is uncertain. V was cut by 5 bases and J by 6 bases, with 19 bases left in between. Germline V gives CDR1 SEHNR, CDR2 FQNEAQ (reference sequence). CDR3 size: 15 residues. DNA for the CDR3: TGTGCCAGCAGCCCGGATTCGATCGGGAACGATGGCTACACCTTC. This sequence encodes CASSPDSIGNDGYTF.

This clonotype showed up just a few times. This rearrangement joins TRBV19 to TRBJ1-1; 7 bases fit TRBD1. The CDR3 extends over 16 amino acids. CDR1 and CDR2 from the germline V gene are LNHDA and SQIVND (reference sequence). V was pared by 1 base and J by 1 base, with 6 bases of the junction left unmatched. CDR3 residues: CASSIGLDRSNTEAFF. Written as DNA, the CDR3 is TGTGCCAGTAGTATAGGGCTGGACAGGTCGAACACTGAAGCTTTCTTT.

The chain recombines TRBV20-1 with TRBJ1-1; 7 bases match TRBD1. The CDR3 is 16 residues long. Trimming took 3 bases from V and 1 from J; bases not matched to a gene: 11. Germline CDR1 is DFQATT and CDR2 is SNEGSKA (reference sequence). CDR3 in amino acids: CSASLTGWSGNTEAFF. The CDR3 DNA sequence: TGCAGTGCTAGCTTGACAGGGTGGAGTGGGAACACTGAAGCTTTCTTT.

The CDR3 DNA is TGTGCCAGTAGTATAGGCGGAGATTACTATGGCTACACCTTC. This encodes CASSIGGDYYGYTF. The V and J genes are TRBV19 and TRBJ1-2; D gene unclear. This CDR3 spans 14 amino acids. The ends were cut back, 1 base at V and 3 bases at J, with 9 bases in the middle. Germline values: CDR1 LNHDA, CDR2 SQIVND (reference sequence).

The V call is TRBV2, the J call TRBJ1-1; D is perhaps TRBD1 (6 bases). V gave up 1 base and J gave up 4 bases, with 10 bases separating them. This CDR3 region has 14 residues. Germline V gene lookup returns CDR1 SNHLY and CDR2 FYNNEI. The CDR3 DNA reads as TGTGCCAGCAGTGAAGAGCAGGGGAGCACTGAAGCTTTCTTT. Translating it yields CASSEEQGSTEAFF.

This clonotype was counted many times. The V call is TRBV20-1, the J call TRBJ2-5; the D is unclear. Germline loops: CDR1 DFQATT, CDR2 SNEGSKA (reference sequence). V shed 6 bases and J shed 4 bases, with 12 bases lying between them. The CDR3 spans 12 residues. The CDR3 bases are TGCAGTGCCACGGACCGTCGAGAGACCCAGTACTTC. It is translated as CSATDRRETQYF.

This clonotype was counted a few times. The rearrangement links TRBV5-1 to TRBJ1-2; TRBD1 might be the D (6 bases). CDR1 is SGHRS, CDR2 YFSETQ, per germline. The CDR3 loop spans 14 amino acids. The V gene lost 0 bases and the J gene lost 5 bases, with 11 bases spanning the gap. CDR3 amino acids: CASSLDREMYGYTF. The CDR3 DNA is TGCGCCAGCAGCTTGGACAGGGAGATGTATGGCTACACCTTC.